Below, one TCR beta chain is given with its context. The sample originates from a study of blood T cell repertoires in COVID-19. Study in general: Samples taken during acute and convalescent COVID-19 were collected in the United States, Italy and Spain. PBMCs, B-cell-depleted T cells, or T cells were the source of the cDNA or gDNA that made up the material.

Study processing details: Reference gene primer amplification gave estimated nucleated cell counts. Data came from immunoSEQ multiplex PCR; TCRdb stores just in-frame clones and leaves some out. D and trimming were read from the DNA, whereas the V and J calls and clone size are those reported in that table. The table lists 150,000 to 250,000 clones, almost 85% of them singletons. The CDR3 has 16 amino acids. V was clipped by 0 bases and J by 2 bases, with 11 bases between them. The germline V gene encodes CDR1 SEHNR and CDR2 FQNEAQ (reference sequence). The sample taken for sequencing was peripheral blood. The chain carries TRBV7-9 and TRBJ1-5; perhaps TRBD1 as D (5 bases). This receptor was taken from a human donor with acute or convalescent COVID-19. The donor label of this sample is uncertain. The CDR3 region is CASSLAGGYGNQPQHF. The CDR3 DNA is TGTGCCAGCAGCTTAGCTGGGGGGTATGGCAATCAGCCCCAGCATTTT.